These 9 T cell receptor beta chains came from one sample sequenced in a study of blood T cells in healthy people across ages. Primed by a sample-barcoded 5' primer and a J-beta primer mix, a second PCR proceeded for 7 to 11 cycles. TCRdb called the 5' RACE reads again in MiXCR, with one record for every CDR3 protein. The sample carries 1.5 million to 2 million distinct CDR3 sequences, roughly 32% recorded once. The sequencing sample was made of blood. The receptors stem from a woman aged 25 to 39 in good health.

This clonotype turned up a few times. V and J are TRBV4-1 and TRBJ1-2; D uncertain. The V end was cut by 2 bases, the J end by 5 bases, with 18 bases between. Germline CDR1 reads MGHRA; CDR2 reads YSYEKL. The CDR3 sequence is 16 residues long. CDR3: CASSQRSAQLEYGYTF. Written as DNA, the CDR3 is TGCGCCAGCAGCCAAAGATCAGCACAGTTGGAATATGGCTACACCTTC.

In this sample, this clonotype turned up a few times. The chain employs TRBV28 and TRBJ2-7; 12 positions agree with TRBD1. Germline CDR1 is MDHEN and CDR2 is SYDVKM. V was clipped by 7 bases and J by 0 bases; unmatched bases: 4. This CDR3 has 15 amino acids. The CDR3 here is CASTGTGGSSYEQYF. CDR3 in DNA: TGTGCCAGCACCGGGACAGGGGGCTCCTCCTACGAGCAGTACTTC. Drawing the rest from reference TRBV28 and TRBJ2-7, the complete variable domain is DVKVTQSSRYLVKRTGEKVFLECVQDMDHENMFWYRQDPGLGLRLIYFSYDVKMKEKGDIPEGYSVSREKKERFSLILESASTNQTSMYLCASTGTGGSSYEQYFGPGTRLTVT.

The count of this clonotype is one. The chain joins TRBV3-1 to TRBJ2-1, with D tentatively TRBD2 (6 bases). This CDR3 comprises 16 residues. V gave up 4 bases and J gave up 4 bases, with 17 bases separating them. Germline CDR1 LGHDT, CDR2 YNNKEL (reference sequence). Here the CDR3 reads CASSPIGGTPYNEQFF. The DNA for the CDR3 is TGTGCCAGCAGCCCCATTGGCGGGACGCCTTACAATGAGCAGTTCTTC.

As regards this clonotype: One base away lies a much larger clone, so this may be a sequencing read error. This rearrangement joins TRBV2 to TRBJ1-2; 9 positions match TRBD1. V trimming: 6 bases; J trimming: 4 bases; junction bases outside the gene matches: 3. The CDR3 consists of 13 residues. CDR1 and CDR2 (germline): SNHLY, FYNNEI. The CDR3 loop is CASSMGQGYGYTF. CDR3 in DNA: TGTGCCAGCAGCATGGGACAGGGCTATGGCTACACCTTC.

This clonotype was counted at least ten times. V gene TRBV5-1 combines with J gene TRBJ2-3; 8 bases are a match to TRBD2. The CDR3 has 16 residues. The V segment lost 0 bases and the J segment 5 bases; nucleotides outside the gene matches: 8. Germline V gene sequence: CDR1 SGHRS, CDR2 YFSETQ. The CDR3 nucleotides read TGCGCCAGCAGCTTGGTCCCGGGACTAGACAAAGATACGCAGTATTTT. Translating it yields CASSLVPGLDKDTQYF.

The V and J genes are TRBV28 and TRBJ2-5; 7 bases line up with TRBD1. Germline V gives CDR1 MDHEN, CDR2 SYDVKM. V was pared by 6 bases and J by 11 bases, with 12 bases of the junction left unmatched. CDR3 length equals 13 residues. CDR3 nucleotides: TGTGCCAGCAGGACAGGACACCTGACAGGGCAGTACTTC. It translates to CASRTGHLTGQYF. The variable domain in full, completed from reference TRBV28 and TRBJ2-5, reads DVKVTQSSRYLVKRTGEKVFLECVQDMDHENMFWYRQDPGLGLRLIYFSYDVKMKEKGDIPEGYSVSREKKERFSLILESASTNQTSMYLCASRTGHLTGQYFGPGTRLLVL.

This clonotype has ten or more counts. V is TRBV10-3 and J is TRBJ1-1, with 7 bases fitting TRBD1. V was pared by 6 bases and J by 1 base, with 5 bases of the junction left unmatched. Germline V gene sequence: CDR1 ENHRY, CDR2 SYGVKD. The CDR3 contains 14 residues. The CDR3 protein is CAISQGQKNTEAFF. CDR3 DNA: TGTGCCATCAGCCAGGGACAGAAGAACACTGAAGCTTTCTTT.

The J gene is TRBJ2-4, the V gene TRBV27, with a possible D match to TRBD2 (6 bases). Judging by the DNA end, TRBJ2-7 fits better; the J call may be wrong. The germline V gene encodes CDR1 MNHEY and CDR2 SMNVEV (reference sequence). The length of the CDR3 is 17 residues. The CDR3 here is CASSRGGLLSVFGEQYF. CDR3 bases: TGTGCCAGCAGTCGGGGCGGACTATTAAGCGTTTTCGGCGAGCAGTACTTC.

The sample holds a few counts of this clonotype. The chain recombines TRBV20-1 with TRBJ2-3; TRBD2 agrees at 7 bases. The CDR3 has 14 amino acids. Looked up from germline, CDR1 is DFQATT and CDR2 is SNEGSKA (reference sequence). V was clipped by 5 bases and J by 4 bases; unmatched bases: 9. In DNA, the CDR3 is TGCAGTGCTCAGACCAGCGGGATCCCAGATACGCAGTATTTT. It specifies CSAQTSGIPDTQYF.